This T cell receptor (beta chain) originates from a study of OX40 agonist ivuxolimab in advanced cancers. Study information: The patients received agonistic anti-OX40 (CD134) antibody ivuxolimab. Head and neck, renal cell, melanoma or hepatocellular carcinoma were the cancers that dose-escalation patients had.

Repertoires were generated with immunoSEQ multiplex PCR, while TCRdb's copy carries only in-frame clones and drops some. The sample lists 12,000 or so clones, 80% to 85% occurring once. V lost 6 bases, J lost 9 bases, and 15 bases stayed unmatched. CDR1 is MNHEY, CDR2 SMNVEV, per germline (reference sequence). CDR3 length equals 15 residues. The study's findings and limits: CD4+ and CD8+ T cells in blood underwent clonal expansion by week 6 at 0.1 to 3.0 mg/kg. Among the nonresponders, some also had low normalized T-cell clonal expansion.

About this clone: Its antigen is as yet unknown.

The TCR was taken from an adult with an advanced solid tumor such as melanoma, head and neck, liver or kidney cancer. The genes are TRBV27 and TRBJ1-2; 8 positions agree with TRBD1. The sequencing used CD4+ or CD8+ T cells sorted from blood, collected in a trial of the OX40 agonist ivuxolimab. The CDR3 DNA reads TGTGCCAGCAGCCGAACTGGACAGGGAGGAGTCAGCTACACCTTC. As protein: CASSRTGQGGVSYTF.